One and the same sample provided the 27 T cell receptor beta chains below, sequenced in a study of blood T cell repertoires in COVID-19. TCRdb's table, derived via immunoSEQ multiplex PCR, lists solely in-frame clones and lacks some. This repertoire shows approximately 200,000 clones, roughly 84% found once; its top ten account for 3% to 3.5%. Material: peripheral blood. These receptors were collected from a woman between 25 and 40 years old who had recovered from COVID-19.

The chain employs TRBV6-6 and TRBJ2-3, with D uncertain. V dropped 6 bases and J dropped 14 bases, with 15 bases sitting between them. CDR3 length: 11 residues. Germline V gene sequence: CDR1 MNHNY, CDR2 SVGAGI (reference sequence). CDR3 nucleotides: TGTGCCAGCAGGCGCGCTAACAGAGCGTATTTT. Translation: CASRRANRAYF.

This clone was picked up one time. The V call is TRBV11-1, the J call TRBJ2-1; the match to TRBD2 covers 14 bases. V lost 5 bases to trimming and J lost 7 bases; unmatched junction nucleotides: 7. There are 16 residues in the CDR3. Germline V lookup: CDR1 SGHAT, CDR2 FQDESV (reference sequence). The CDR3 DNA is TGTGCCAGCAGCGGAGGGACTAGCGGGAGTGTAAATGAGCAGTTCTTC. It codes for CASSGGTSGSVNEQFF.

This clone was counted only a few times. CDR3 amino acids: CASSQGINEQFF. CDR3 nucleotide sequence: TGTGCCAGTAGTCAGGGGATCAATGAGCAGTTCTTC. The gene calls are TRBV19 and TRBJ2-1; TRBD1 is a possible D gene (6 bases). The germline V gene encodes CDR1 LNHDA and CDR2 SQIVND (reference sequence). This CDR3 has 12 amino acids. Trimming took off 5 bases at V and 6 bases at J, with 8 bases between the two ends.

This clone was recorded once. The CDR3 bases are TGTGCCAGCAGCGTAGCTCGAGGGGCTAGCGGGAGGGCCCTAGATACGCAGTATTTT. This codes for CASSVARGASGRALDTQYF. The chain recombines TRBV9 with TRBJ2-3; 12 nucleotides line up with TRBD2. CDR3 size: 19 residues. The J segment lost 5 bases and the V segment lost 0 bases, leaving 13 bases of the junction unmatched. Germline V gene data show CDR1 as SGDLS and CDR2 as YYNGEE.

The chain employs TRBV28 and TRBJ2-7; 10 nucleotides match TRBD1. After removal of 5 bases from V and 5 bases from J, the junction contained 9 bases not matched to a gene. The CDR3 runs 15 residues. CDR1 is MDHEN, CDR2 SYDVKM, per germline. The CDR3 is CASSIPQGQGDEQYF. The CDR3 coding sequence is TGTGCCAGCAGTATTCCCCAAGGACAGGGGGACGAGCAGTACTTC.

This rearrangement joins TRBV6-5 to TRBJ2-1; 10 bases map to TRBD2. V shed 8 bases and J 4 bases; nucleotides not matched to a gene: 8. CDR3 length: 15 amino acids. Germline V gene data show CDR1 as MNHEY and CDR2 as SVGAGI. The CDR3 here is CASLRRTSGYNEQFF. In nucleotides, the CDR3 is TGTGCCAGCCTTCGGAGGACTAGCGGTTACAATGAGCAGTTCTTC.

The CDR3 DNA sequence: TGTGCCAGCAGAGCGAGCGGGAGGGATAGTAATGAGCAGTTCTTC. Its translation: CASRASGRDSNEQFF. The chain joins TRBV7-9 to TRBJ2-1, with 10 bases that match TRBD2. With 6 bases clipped from V and 7 bases from J, the junction kept 9 bases outside the gene matches. This CDR3 has 15 residues. CDR1 is SEHNR and CDR2 is FQNEAQ in the germline V gene (reference sequence).

DNA for the CDR3: TGTGCCAGCAGGGGGACAGGGGGTCAGCCCCAGCATTTT. Protein product: CASRGTGGQPQHF. The rearrangement links TRBV12-3 or TRBV12-4 to TRBJ1-5, with 11 bases identical to TRBD1. The CDR3 has 13 amino acids. J was trimmed by 6 bases and V by 6 bases; bases with no gene match: 1.

The chain recombines TRBV10-3 with TRBJ2-7; D is perhaps TRBD2 (6 bases). CDR1 is ENHRY, CDR2 SYGVKD, per germline. V was trimmed by 5 bases and J by 2 bases, leaving 10 bases between them. This CDR3 comprises 13 residues. The CDR3, as DNA: TGTGCCATCAGTTTCGGGGGAACCTACGAGCAGTACTTC. As protein: CAISFGGTYEQYF.

This clone was counted only a few times. V and J are TRBV13 and TRBJ2-2; a weak D match, TRBD1 (6 bases). Germline CDR1 is PRHDT and CDR2 is FYEKMQ (reference sequence). The CDR3 spans 15 residues. Deletions cut 4 bases from V and 4 bases from J, with 13 bases between. The DNA of the CDR3 is TGTGCCAGCAGCTCCCCCCGGACAGTCACCGGGGAGCTGTTTTTT. Translation: CASSSPRTVTGELFF.

This rearrangement joins TRBV9 to TRBJ1-4; D gene uncertain. Per germline, CDR1 SGDLS and CDR2 YYNGEE. The CDR3 extends over 14 amino acids. V shed 2 bases and J shed 4 bases, with 9 bases lying between them. CDR3 in amino acids: CASSVSGDNEKLFF. The CDR3 DNA reads as TGTGCCAGCAGCGTCAGTGGAGATAATGAAAAACTGTTTTTT.

The chain carries TRBV19 and TRBJ1-1; TRBD1 matches 8 bases. With V trimmed by 0 bases and J by 3 bases, 12 bases remained unmatched. The CDR3 extends over 18 amino acids. Per the germline V gene, CDR1 is LNHDA and CDR2 is SQIVND (reference sequence). CDR3 sequence: CASSIDWGQEWRDTEAFF. The CDR3 region has the DNA TGTGCCAGTAGTATAGATTGGGGACAGGAATGGCGAGACACTGAAGCTTTCTTT.

The J gene is TRBJ2-7, the V gene TRBV10-3; TRBD2 matches at 9 bases. CDR3 size: 19 residues. The germline gives CDR1 ENHRY, CDR2 SYGVKD. J gave up 0 bases and V 0 bases, and 12 bases lay outside the gene matches. Written as DNA, the CDR3 is TGTGCCATCAGTGAGTCGTCGGCTAGCGGGGACCTAAGCTCCTACGAGCAGTACTTC. This codes for CAISESSASGDLSSYEQYF.

This chain joins TRBV9 and TRBJ2-7; 16 bases fit TRBD2. Per germline, CDR1 SGDLS and CDR2 YYNGEE. The CDR3 is 21 residues long. V was pared by 3 bases and J by 2 bases, with 17 bases of the junction left unmatched. CDR3 DNA: TGTGCCAGCAGCGGAGGAGGACCGGGACTAGCGGGAGGGCCGGTGACCTACGAGCAGTACTTC. This translates into CASSGGGPGLAGGPVTYEQYF.

The chain links TRBV6-5 to TRBJ2-2; 7 bases map to TRBD1. Germline CDR1 reads MNHEY; CDR2 reads SVGAGI. The V and J ends lost 8 bases and 8 bases, in that order; junction bases with no gene match: 11. The CDR3 is 14 residues long. The CDR3: CASRIGQVQGELFF. Written as DNA, the CDR3 is TGTGCCAGCCGGATCGGACAGGTTCAAGGGGAGCTGTTTTTT.

This clone has just one count. The V and J genes are TRBV5-1 and TRBJ2-2; no firm D call. The CDR3 is 15 amino acids. Germline values: CDR1 SGHRS, CDR2 YFSETQ. V was trimmed by 2 bases and J by 2 bases, leaving 10 bases between them. This chain's CDR3 is CASSFVTPNTGELFF. Written as DNA, the CDR3 is TGCGCCAGCAGCTTTGTGACACCTAACACCGGGGAGCTGTTTTTT.

On this clone: Other DNA sequences in this specimen translate into the identical CDR3. The genes are TRBV10-3 and TRBJ2-1; TRBD2 matches at 13 bases. This CDR3 region has 16 residues. The V gene end was trimmed by 4 bases and the J gene end by 0 bases; junction bases not matched to a gene: 0. CDR1 is ENHRY and CDR2 is SYGVKD in the germline V gene. CDR3 loop: CAISGTSGSSYNEQFF. The CDR3, as DNA: TGTGCCATCAGTGGGACTAGCGGGAGCTCCTACAATGAGCAGTTCTTC.

V is TRBV6-4 and J is TRBJ2-3; D perhaps matches TRBD2 (5 bases). Trimming stripped 6 bases from V and 0 bases from J, with 13 bases between. Germline V CDR1 and CDR2: MRHNA, SNTAGT. CDR3 size: 15 residues. The CDR3 DNA reads TGTGCCAGCAGCTCGTCAGCGGCTAGCACAGATACGCAGTATTTT. Encoded protein: CASSSSAASTDTQYF.

V usage is TRBV2 and J usage is TRBJ2-1; TRBD2 aligns across 12 bases. V shed 8 bases, J shed 0 bases, and the junction held 17 bases outside the gene matches. Germline CDR1 reads SNHLY; CDR2 reads FYNNEI. The length of the CDR3 is 20 residues. The CDR3 sequence is CASLPLEGLAGGSSYNEQFF. DNA for the CDR3: TGTGCCAGCTTGCCTTTGGAGGGACTAGCGGGTGGGAGCTCCTACAATGAGCAGTTCTTC.

The chain couples TRBV19 to TRBJ1-1; D might be TRBD1 (5 bases). CDR1 is LNHDA, CDR2 SQIVND, per germline (reference sequence). V lost 6 bases and J lost 0, with 11 bases in between. The CDR3 totals 14 residues. CDR3 DNA sequence: TGTGCCAGTAGCCCGACAGATATGAACACTGAAGCTTTCTTT. Translated: CASSPTDMNTEAFF.

This chain uses TRBV28 with TRBJ1-5; D perhaps matches TRBD1 (5 bases). Deletions cut 2 bases from V and 7 bases from J, with 12 bases between. The length of the CDR3 is 14 residues. Germline CDR1 is MDHEN and CDR2 is SYDVKM. CDR3 loop: CASSLRGEEQPQHF. In nucleotides, the CDR3 is TGTGCCAGCAGTTTACGGGGGGAGGAACAGCCCCAGCATTTT.

The V call is TRBV11-3, the J call TRBJ2-1, with TRBD2 matching over 13 bases. CDR3 length: 16 amino acids. Germline assignment: CDR1 SGHNT and CDR2 YENEEA. The V gene end was trimmed by 8 bases and the J gene end by 4 bases; junction bases not matched to a gene: 8. CDR3 sequence (DNA): TGTGCCAGCTCCGGACTAGCGGGAGTCTCGTACAATGAGCAGTTCTTC. It encodes CASSGLAGVSYNEQFF.

This clone was observed a handful of times. The chain joins TRBV2 to TRBJ2-7, with 9 bases aligning to TRBD1. The germline V gene has CDR1 SNHLY and CDR2 FYNNEI. The CDR3 has 17 amino acids. With V trimmed by 6 bases and J by 3 bases, 15 bases remained unmatched. CDR3 in amino acids: CASSAGQGIRGSYEQYF. CDR3 DNA: TGTGCCAGCAGCGCGGGACAGGGTATCCGCGGGAGCTACGAGCAGTACTTC.

V usage is TRBV29-1 and J usage is TRBJ1-3; D unclear. Germline values: CDR1 SQVTM, CDR2 ANQGSEA. This CDR3 region has 14 residues. The V gene lost 1 base and the J gene lost 4 bases, with 11 bases spanning the gap. The CDR3 reads CSVEGGLDGNTIYF. Written as DNA, the CDR3 is TGCAGCGTTGAAGGTGGTCTAGACGGAAACACCATATATTTT.

The chain couples TRBV5-1 to TRBJ2-5; D not resolved. Trimming took off 0 bases at V and 5 bases at J, with 5 bases between the two ends. CDR3 length equals 12 residues. CDR1 and CDR2 (germline): SGHRS, YFSETQ. CDR3: CASSLGRETQYF. CDR3 coding DNA: TGCGCCAGCAGCTTGGGCAGGGAGACCCAGTACTTC.

The chain recombines TRBV6-5 with TRBJ1-5; possibly TRBD1 for D (5 bases). Between the trimmed V and J ends, which lost 0 bases and 7 bases, there was a span of 10 bases. Germline loops: CDR1 MNHEY, CDR2 SVGAGI. This CDR3 has 14 residues. CDR3 sequence: CASSYSGPQQPQHF. The CDR3 DNA sequence: TGTGCCAGCAGTTACTCGGGGCCCCAACAGCCCCAGCATTTT.

The rearrangement joins TRBV6-5 to TRBJ1-1; 8 nucleotides match TRBD1. CDR1 is MNHEY, CDR2 SVGAGI, per germline. The CDR3 sequence is 16 residues long. The junction had 7 bases not matched to a gene; V was cut back by 2 bases and J by 2 bases. CDR3 in DNA: TGTGCCAGCAGTTACCCCCAGGGGACAGGTAACACTGAAGCTTTCTTT. Amino acids: CASSYPQGTGNTEAFF.